The 18 T cell receptor beta chains reported below all come from one sample, sequenced in a study of technical replicates of blood from a handful of donors. Repertoires were generated with immunoSEQ multiplex PCR, while TCRdb's copy carries only in-frame clones and drops some. The sample records approximately 94,000 clones, about 95% being singletons. Sequencing used T cells isolated from PBMCs. The receptor source for this set is a human donor in good health.

J is TRBJ1-1 and V is TRBV6-5; D is uncertain. This CDR3 contains 13 residues. CDR1 and CDR2 (germline): MNHEY, SVGAGI. The V end lost 3 bases, the J end lost 10 bases, and 15 bases lay between the germline ends. The CDR3 DNA follows: TGTGCCAGCAGTTATAATCCCATTGAGGGAGCTTTCTTT. Protein product: CASSYNPIEGAFF.

The chain is built from TRBV7-9 and TRBJ1-1; 7 positions agree with TRBD1. The CDR3 covers 13 residues. The germline V gene encodes CDR1 SEHNR and CDR2 FQNEAQ (reference sequence). The ends lost 3 bases at V and 6 bases at J; junction bases unmatched: 4. The CDR3 sequence is CASSFRQGPEAFF. CDR3 in DNA: TGTGCCAGCAGCTTTAGACAGGGCCCTGAAGCTTTCTTT.

This clone has only one observation. The chain combines TRBV6-6 with TRBJ1-5, with 7 nucleotides matching TRBD1. J lost 12 bases, V lost 0 bases, and 5 bases had no gene match. The germline gives CDR1 MNHNY, CDR2 SVGAGI (reference sequence). The CDR3 contains 13 residues. The chain's CDR3 is CASSYSFDRDQHF. The DNA of the CDR3 is TGTGCCAGCAGTTACTCGTTCGACAGGGACCAGCATTTT.

The chain links TRBV19 to TRBJ2-2; TRBD2 agrees at 7 bases. There are 18 residues in the CDR3. Trimming removed 2 bases from V and 5 bases from J; junction bases left unmatched: 14. The germline gives CDR1 LNHDA, CDR2 SQIVND (reference sequence). The CDR3, as DNA: TGTGCCAGTAGTATAACCGGTTTGGGACTACCGAGGACCGGGGAGCTGTTTTTT. This codes for CASSITGLGLPRTGELFF.

The chain uses TRBV6-5 and TRBJ2-7; 7 bases are shared with TRBD2. V was pared by 3 bases and J by 4 bases, with 6 bases of the junction left unmatched. The CDR3 length is 14 residues. In germline, CDR1 is MNHEY, CDR2 SVGAGI. In DNA, the CDR3 is TGTGCCAGCAGTTATGGGAGGGGTAGGTACGAGCAGTACTTC. This codes for CASSYGRGRYEQYF.

The rearrangement uses TRBV7-3 and TRBJ2-2; weak D call: TRBD1 (5 bases). This CDR3 region has 14 residues. Per the germline V gene, CDR1 is SGHTA and CDR2 is FQGTGA. V dropped 6 bases and J dropped 4 bases, with 12 bases sitting between them. The CDR3 spells CASSWGPGTGELFF. The DNA of the CDR3 is TGTGCCAGCAGTTGGGGCCCAGGCACCGGGGAGCTGTTTTTT.

The gene calls are TRBV27 and TRBJ1-5; the D is unclear. V lost 2 bases, J lost 3 bases, and 8 bases lay in between. Germline V gene lookup returns CDR1 MNHEY and CDR2 SMNVEV (reference sequence). The CDR3 is 14 residues long. The DNA of the CDR3 is TGTGCCAGCAGTTTAACGGGGATCAATCAGCCCCAGCATTTT. Translation gives CASSLTGINQPQHF.

The rearrangement links TRBV28 to TRBJ2-1; 7 bases are a match to TRBD2. V was pared by 3 bases and J by 4 bases, with 6 bases of the junction left unmatched. The CDR3 contains 15 residues. CDR1 is MDHEN, CDR2 SYDVKM, per germline. CDR3 nucleotide sequence: TGTGCCAGCAGTTTTTGGGGGAGGGAATACAATGAGCAGTTCTTC. Protein: CASSFWGREYNEQFF.

This chain joins TRBV9 and TRBJ1-1, with D possibly being TRBD1 (6 bases). This CDR3 has 13 residues. Trimming removed 3 bases from V and 4 bases from J, with 10 bases in between. Germline assignment: CDR1 SGDLS and CDR2 YYNGEE. The CDR3 DNA reads TGTGCCAGCAGCGCTACAGGGAGCACTGAAGCTTTCTTT. It encodes CASSATGSTEAFF.

This chain links TRBV30 with TRBJ1-2; 10 bases are a match to TRBD1. The CDR3 sequence is 15 residues long. V lost 1 base, J lost 3 bases, and 5 bases stayed unmatched. Germline V gene data show CDR1 as GTSNPN and CDR2 as SVGIG (reference sequence). Here the CDR3 reads CAWSGFGTGDYGYTF. DNA of the CDR3: TGTGCCTGGAGTGGCTTCGGGACAGGGGACTATGGCTACACCTTC.

The V call is TRBV7-9, the J call TRBJ1-5; D possibly corresponds to TRBD1 (5 bases). Germline CDR1 reads SEHNR; CDR2 reads FQNEAQ (reference sequence). The CDR3 is 14 amino acids. V was shortened by 5 bases and J by 2 bases, with 10 bases between the two germline ends. The CDR3 nucleotides read TGTGCCAGCAGCAGCAGGGAAGGCAATCAGCCCCAGCATTTT. It is translated as CASSSREGNQPQHF.

This chain uses TRBV9 with TRBJ2-1, with TRBD2 as a possible D gene (5 bases). The V end lost 0 bases, the J end lost 4 bases, and 17 bases lay between the germline ends. The CDR3 is made up of 17 amino acids. Germline V CDR1 and CDR2: SGDLS, YYNGEE. This CDR3 is CASSVASVGVSYNEQFF. In nucleotides, the CDR3 is TGTGCCAGCAGCGTAGCTTCGGTCGGGGTTTCTTACAATGAGCAGTTCTTC.

This clone was observed a single time. The rearrangement links TRBV29-1 to TRBJ2-1; D is possibly TRBD1 (5 bases). V gave up 4 bases and J gave up 0 bases, with 10 bases separating them. Germline lookup yields CDR1 SQVTM and CDR2 ANQGSEA. The CDR3 sequence is 14 residues long. DNA of the CDR3: TGCAGCGTTGTGTGGACAAGCTCCTACAATGAGCAGTTCTTC. Protein: CSVVWTSSYNEQFF.

This clone was observed once. The V call is TRBV4-1, the J call TRBJ2-7; 7 nucleotides line up with TRBD1. Germline CDR1 and CDR2: MGHRA and YSYEKL. The CDR3 runs 13 residues. Trimming cost V 6 bases and J 7 bases; bases outside gene matches: 9. The CDR3 protein is CASRPTGSREQYF. The CDR3 DNA sequence: TGCGCCAGCAGGCCGACAGGGTCAAGGGAGCAGTACTTC.

This chain links TRBV6-5 with TRBJ1-1, with D unclear. The germline V gene encodes CDR1 MNHEY and CDR2 SVGAGI. The V and J ends lost 3 bases and 4 bases respectively, with 9 bases between them. CDR3 length equals 13 residues. The CDR3 nucleotides are TGTGCCAGCAGTTATAATTCGGGCACTGAAGCTTTCTTT. This encodes CASSYNSGTEAFF.

This chain links TRBV5-6 with TRBJ1-2; D is possibly TRBD1 (6 bases). V was trimmed by 5 bases and J by 8 bases, leaving 19 bases between them. Germline V gene sequence: CDR1 SGHDT, CDR2 YYEEEE. The CDR3 runs to 14 residues. CDR3 DNA: TGTGCCAGCAGAATGACCGGGACATCCAACGGCTACACCTTC. Translated: CASRMTGTSNGYTF.

The chain uses TRBV6-5 and TRBJ1-3; D unclear. From germline, CDR1 is MNHEY and CDR2 SVGAGI. This CDR3 region has 14 residues. Trimming took off 1 base at V and 2 bases at J, with 6 bases between the two ends. The CDR3 sequence: CASSYLETGNTIYF. The CDR3 DNA follows: TGTGCCAGCAGTTACTTGGAGACTGGAAACACCATATATTTT.

This sequence joins TRBV28 and TRBJ2-7, with D unresolved. The CDR3 is made up of 14 amino acids. V lost 1 base, J lost 3 bases, and 10 bases lay in between. Germline V gives CDR1 MDHEN, CDR2 SYDVKM. The CDR3: CASSLLPDYYEQYF. CDR3 coding DNA: TGTGCCAGCAGTTTATTGCCAGATTACTACGAGCAGTACTTC. Drawing the rest from reference TRBV28 and TRBJ2-7, the complete variable domain is DVKVTQSSRYLVKRTGEKVFLECVQDMDHENMFWYRQDPGLGLRLIYFSYDVKMKEKGDIPEGYSVSREKKERFSLILESASTNQTSMYLCASSLLPDYYEQYFGPGTRLTVT.